Presented here are 30 T cell receptor beta chains from one specimen sequenced in a study of beta chain features in type 1 diabetes listed by TCRdb under 2018. Overall study outcomes, separate from this receptor: In all four CD4+ subsets, TCRB CDR3 length was moderately but significantly shorter in type 1 diabetes patients.

The method was the immunoSEQ multiplex PCR assay. The entire amount of isolated RNA was reverse transcribed using the High Capacity cDNA Reverse Transcription Kit, so the sequenced TCRB transcripts were expressed ones. Here the immuneACCESS table is served through TCRdb, limited to in-frame sequences with V and J called. Missing clones are a known gap in these copies; in checked studies unresolved V genes cover under half, and the rest lacks a known reason. Counted in this sample were almost 350,000 clones; around 8.5% of them appeared once. The top ten clones comprise more than 0.8% of the sample. These receptors have no identified antigens. Sequencing used central memory CD4+ T cells from blood. All receptors derive from a man aged 25 to 40 with type 1 diabetes.

The CDR3, as DNA: TGTGCCAGCAGCTCGGCGACCCAGGGGGCTGGAGGCAATGAGCAGTTCTTC. Amino acids: CASSSATQGAGGNEQFF. This chain links TRBV7-2 with TRBJ2-1, with TRBD1 matching 8 bases. The germline V gene has CDR1 SGHTA and CDR2 FQGNSA. J lost 6 bases, V lost 4 bases, and 14 bases had no gene match. The CDR3 totals 17 residues.

This clone was counted a few times. The chain joins TRBV4-3 to TRBJ2-2; D perhaps matches TRBD2 (7 bases). The length of the CDR3 is 15 residues. Germline V CDR1 and CDR2: LGHNA, YSLEER. Trimming took off 0 bases at V and 7 bases at J, with 12 bases between the two ends. The chain's CDR3 is CASSQEVGGHGELFF. The CDR3 DNA reads as TGCGCCAGCAGCCAAGAGGTGGGGGGGCACGGGGAGCTGTTTTTT.

In this sample, this clone turned up a few times. V gene TRBV5-6 combines with J gene TRBJ1-5, with 7 bases that match TRBD1. The trim removed 4 bases at V and 2 bases at J, leaving 3 bases unmatched. The CDR3 has 14 amino acids. CDR1 is SGHDT, CDR2 YYEEEE, per germline. This CDR3 is CASSLQGGNQPQHF. CDR3 DNA: TGTGCCAGCAGCCTCCAGGGGGGCAATCAGCCCCAGCATTTT.

This CDR3 reads CAWRETRGELFF. The CDR3 DNA reads as TGTGCCTGGAGAGAGACCCGGGGGGAGCTGTTTTTT. V usage is TRBV30 and J usage is TRBJ2-2; D is undetermined. The CDR3 loop spans 12 amino acids. V was pared by 3 bases and J by 8 bases, with 10 bases between. Germline values: CDR1 GTSNPN, CDR2 SVGIG (reference sequence).

Only a few counts were recorded for this clone. The rearrangement uses TRBV6-6 and TRBJ1-2; D remains ambiguous. CDR3 length equals 15 residues. V lost 4 bases, J lost 3 bases, and 15 bases lay in between. Germline-derived CDR1 and CDR2 are MNHNY and SVGAGI (reference sequence). The CDR3 nucleotides are TGTGCCAGCAGTTTCTTGGACCGAGAGGACTATGGCTACACCTTC. Its protein is CASSFLDREDYGYTF.

This chain joins TRBV7-2 and TRBJ1-6; D may be TRBD1 (6 bases). This CDR3 is 16 amino acids long. Germline V gene sequence: CDR1 SGHTA, CDR2 FQGNSA. Trimming pared 2 bases from V and 10 bases from J, leaving 18 bases between. CDR3 DNA: TGTGCCAGCAGCTTATTGGGGGGGCAAGGAGGATCACCCCTCCACTTT. Its protein product is CASSLLGGQGGSPLHF.

This clone has ten or more counts. This same CDR3 is encoded by further DNA sequences in the sample. The chain combines TRBV4-3 with TRBJ2-3, with D perhaps TRBD1 (5 bases). Germline V CDR1 and CDR2: LGHNA, YSLEER. The CDR3 is made up of 15 amino acids. V dropped 1 base and J dropped 2 bases, with 10 bases sitting between them. This CDR3 is CASSQVLGPTDTQYF. The CDR3 nucleotides are TGCGCCAGCAGCCAAGTCCTGGGGCCCACAGATACGCAGTATTTT.

This clone was seen more than once but under ten times. The chain joins TRBV5-4 to TRBJ2-3, with 9 nucleotides matching TRBD2. Trimming removed 1 base from V and 15 bases from J; junction bases left unmatched: 9. This CDR3 contains 13 residues. Germline CDR1 SGHNT, CDR2 YYREEE (reference sequence). The CDR3 is CASSLNAGGPLYF. The CDR3 DNA follows: TGTGCCAGCAGCTTGAATGCGGGGGGGCCGTTATATTTT.

V and J are TRBV7-8 and TRBJ2-3, with TRBD2 matching over 8 bases. With V trimmed by 5 bases and J by 0 bases, 7 bases remained unmatched. Germline V CDR1 and CDR2: SGHVS, FQNEAQ. The CDR3 loop spans 16 amino acids. CDR3 DNA sequence: TGTGCCAGCAGCCGCGGACTAGCCATTAGCACAGATACGCAGTATTTT. Protein: CASSRGLAISTDTQYF.

This clone was detected only a few times. The V gene is TRBV2, the J gene TRBJ2-5, with D maybe TRBD1 (5 bases). V was trimmed by 7 bases and J by 5 bases, leaving 11 bases between them. This CDR3 contains 12 residues. CDR1 and CDR2 (germline): SNHLY, FYNNEI. The CDR3: CASTGRRETQYF. The DNA of the CDR3 is TGTGCCAGCACAGGGCGCCGGGAGACCCAGTACTTC.

The chain recombines TRBV18 with TRBJ2-3, with D possibly being TRBD1 (6 bases). The CDR3 spans 15 residues. Germline-derived CDR1 and CDR2 are KGHSH and LQKENI. Trimming stripped 4 bases from V and 0 bases from J, with 11 bases between. CDR3 nucleotides: TGTGCCAGCTCACTCTGGACAGCTAGCACAGATACGCAGTATTTT. Translating it yields CASSLWTASTDTQYF.

This rearrangement joins TRBV28 to TRBJ2-7, with D unclear. The V gene's germline CDR1 is MDHEN and CDR2 SYDVKM. The CDR3 runs to 18 residues. Trimming removed 5 bases from V and 5 bases from J, with 28 bases in between. The DNA for the CDR3 is TGTGCCAGCAGTCTATACCCTTCTGACAAGCTGAGGCCTAACGAGCAGTACTTC. Translation: CASSLYPSDKLRPNEQYF. Variable domain in full (rest from reference TRBV28 and TRBJ2-7): DVKVTQSSRYLVKRTGEKVFLECVQDMDHENMFWYRQDPGLGLRLIYFSYDVKMKEKGDIPEGYSVSREKKERFSLILESASTNQTSMYLCASSLYPSDKLRPNEQYFGPGTRLTVT.

The chain has TRBV11-2 and TRBJ2-5; 8 nucleotides agree with TRBD2. This CDR3 has 16 amino acids. CDR1 and CDR2 from the germline V gene are SGHAT and FQNNGV. The trim removed 6 bases at V and 0 bases at J, leaving 9 bases unmatched. The CDR3 sequence: CASSGLASGNQETQYF. The CDR3 DNA follows: TGTGCCAGCAGTGGACTAGCTTCGGGGAACCAAGAGACCCAGTACTTC.

This clone showed up just a few times. The rearrangement links TRBV4-3 to TRBJ2-3, with 8 bases aligning to TRBD2. The CDR3 is 16 amino acids. The V and J ends lost 0 bases and 3 bases, in that order; junction bases with no gene match: 5. Germline V lookup: CDR1 LGHNA, CDR2 YSLEER. CDR3 sequence (DNA): TGCGCCAGCAGCCAAGATGCGGCTAGCGGGACAGATACGCAGTATTTT. This sequence encodes CASSQDAASGTDTQYF.

In its sample, this clone was seen a few times. V usage is TRBV18 and J usage is TRBJ1-1; D is unresolved. Per the germline V gene, CDR1 is KGHSH and CDR2 is LQKENI. The length of the CDR3 is 15 residues. Deletions cut 0 bases from V and 3 bases from J, with 11 bases between. The chain's CDR3 is CASSPPEKRDTEAFF. In DNA, the CDR3 is TGTGCCAGCTCACCACCGGAGAAGAGGGACACTGAAGCTTTCTTT.

This chain uses TRBV11-2 with TRBJ1-2, with D possibly being TRBD1 (5 bases). V gave up 3 bases and J gave up 2 bases, with 13 bases separating them. Germline loops: CDR1 SGHAT, CDR2 FQNNGV. This CDR3 has 15 amino acids. DNA for the CDR3: TGTGCCAGCAGCTTTGGACATGCCGGAAACTATGGCTACACCTTC. Its protein is CASSFGHAGNYGYTF.

The chain links TRBV19 to TRBJ2-7; the D gene is possibly TRBD1 (5 bases). In germline, CDR1 is LNHDA, CDR2 SQIVND (reference sequence). The CDR3 is 13 amino acids. Trimming stripped 7 bases from V and 2 bases from J, with 12 bases between. CDR3 nucleotide sequence: TGTGCCAGTACGGACACTGATACCTACGAGCAGTACTTC. Translated: CASTDTDTYEQYF.

This clone has just a few counts. The V and J genes are TRBV14 and TRBJ1-3; unclear D gene. V was clipped by 1 base and J by 7 bases, with 8 bases between them. Germline V gene lookup returns CDR1 SGHDN and CDR2 FVKESK. The length of the CDR3 is 13 residues. The CDR3 sequence: CASSQVPSNTIYF. The CDR3 DNA reads TGTGCCAGCAGCCAAGTGCCTTCGAACACCATATATTTT. Full variable domain (remainder filled in from reference TRBV14 and TRBJ1-3): EAGVTQFPSHSVIEKGQTVTLRCDPISGHDNLYWYRRVMGKEIKFLLHFVKESKQDESGMPNNRFLAERTGGTYSTLKVQPAELEDSGVYFCASSQVPSNTIYFGEGSWLTVV.

This chain uses TRBV11-2 with TRBJ1-2; TRBD1 might be the D (6 bases). The V and J ends lost 5 bases and 4 bases respectively, with 17 bases between them. Germline V lookup: CDR1 SGHAT, CDR2 FQNNGV. The CDR3 is made up of 15 amino acids. CDR3 coding DNA: TGTGCCAGCAGCCCCTCGTTGGACAGAGCCTATGGCTACACCTTC. It is translated as CASSPSLDRAYGYTF.

V and J are TRBV28 and TRBJ1-2; tentative D call: TRBD1 (5 bases). V was clipped by 2 bases and J by 8 bases, with 15 bases between them. This CDR3 region has 14 residues. CDR1 and CDR2 from the germline V gene are MDHEN and SYDVKM. CDR3 sequence: CASSLEVGTGGYTF. CDR3 DNA sequence: TGTGCCAGCAGTTTAGAAGTAGGGACGGGCGGCTACACCTTC.

This chain uses TRBV5-6 with TRBJ2-5; 7 nucleotides agree with TRBD1. Per germline, CDR1 SGHDT and CDR2 YYEEEE. CDR3 length: 15 amino acids. V shed 0 bases, J shed 5 bases, and the junction held 7 bases outside the gene matches. The CDR3: CASSLVAQGFETQYF. As DNA, the CDR3 is TGTGCCAGCAGCTTGGTTGCACAGGGGTTCGAGACCCAGTACTTC.

The CDR3 reads CASSRKLAGGTNTGELFF. CDR3 sequence (DNA): TGCGCCAGCAGCCGGAAACTAGCGGGGGGAACGAACACCGGGGAGCTGTTTTTT. This chain joins TRBV4-3 and TRBJ2-2; 12 nucleotides match TRBD2. CDR1 is LGHNA, CDR2 YSLEER, per germline. The V segment lost 4 bases and the J segment 0 bases; nucleotides outside the gene matches: 6. CDR3 length equals 18 residues.

V and J are TRBV5-1 and TRBJ2-7, with D hard to call. Trimming cost V 4 bases and J 5 bases, with 7 bases left between them. Germline CDR1 is SGHRS and CDR2 is YFSETQ. The CDR3 sequence is 11 residues long. For the CDR3, the DNA is TGCGCCAGCAGCCAAGAGAACGAGCAGTACTTC. Translating gives CASSQENEQYF. Full variable domain (rest looked up from reference TRBV5-1 and TRBJ2-7): KAGVTQTPRYLIKTRGQQVTLSCSPISGHRSVSWYQQTPGQGLQFLFEYFSETQRNKGNFPGRFSGRQFSNSRSEMNVSTLELGDSALYLCASSQENEQYFGPGTRLTVT.

This clone has more than one count but fewer than ten. The chain recombines TRBV5-6 with TRBJ2-2; D gene ambiguous. Per germline, CDR1 SGHDT and CDR2 YYEEEE. CDR3 length: 15 residues. V was clipped by 4 bases and J by 4 bases, with 14 bases between them. CDR3 sequence (DNA): TGTGCCAGCAGCCAGTTGACGGTATCCACCGGGGAGCTGTTTTTT. It is translated as CASSQLTVSTGELFF.

In this sample, this clone turned up a few times. The chain links TRBV6-6 to TRBJ2-5; no clear D gene. Germline V CDR1 and CDR2: MNHNY, SVGAGI (reference sequence). The germline V and J ends were trimmed by 7 bases and 5 bases, with 14 bases remaining between them. This CDR3 is 13 amino acids long. DNA of the CDR3: TGTGCCAGCACGACGAACGGTGAGGAGACCCAGTACTTC. Residues: CASTTNGEETQYF.

This clone occurred many times. The genes are TRBV9 and TRBJ2-1; D uncertain. The CDR3 loop spans 12 amino acids. Germline CDR1 and CDR2: SGDLS and YYNGEE. The ends were cut back, 2 bases at V and 10 bases at J, with 10 bases in the middle. For the CDR3, the DNA is TGTGCCAGCAGCGTTCGGAACGGCGAGCAGTTCTTC. This encodes CASSVRNGEQFF. The entire variable domain, with the rest obtained from reference TRBV9 and TRBJ2-1, is as follows: DSGVTQTPKHLITATGQRVTLRCSPRSGDLSVYWYQQSLDQGLQFLIQYYNGEERAKGNILERFSAQQFPDLHSELNLSSLELGDSALYFCASSVRNGEQFFGPGTRLTVL.

V is TRBV29-1 and J is TRBJ1-5, with D hard to call. The V gene lost 6 bases and the J gene lost 5 bases, with 14 bases spanning the gap. Germline assignment: CDR1 SQVTM and CDR2 ANQGSEA. The CDR3 is 13 residues long. CDR3 sequence reads: CSVAHGSDQPQHF. The CDR3 DNA is TGCAGCGTGGCCCACGGGTCAGATCAGCCCCAGCATTTT.

This clone was recorded at least ten times. The J gene is TRBJ1-4, the V gene TRBV5-4; TRBD1 is a possible D gene (6 bases). With 1 base removed from V and 5 bases from J, the gap between germline ends came to 9 bases. CDR3 length: 14 amino acids. Germline CDR1 SGHNT, CDR2 YYREEE (reference sequence). The CDR3 sequence is CASSLRTENEKLFF. The CDR3 coding sequence is TGTGCCAGCAGCTTGCGGACAGAGAATGAAAAACTGTTTTTT. The complete variable domain, with remaining parts taken from reference TRBV5-4 and TRBJ1-4, reads ETGVTQSPTHLIKTRGQQVTLRCSSQSGHNTVSWYQQALGQGPQFIFQYYREEENGRGNFPPRFSGLQFPNYSSELNVNALELDDSALYLCASSLRTENEKLFFGSGTQLSVL.

The rearrangement joins TRBV7-9 to TRBJ1-3; no firm D call. V lost 3 bases to trimming and J lost 0 bases, with 9 bases between them. Germline lookup yields CDR1 SEHNR and CDR2 FQNEAQ (reference sequence). The CDR3 totals 15 residues. The CDR3 DNA reads TGTGCCAGCAGCTTCGGCGGGAGCTCTGGAAACACCATATATTTT. It codes for CASSFGGSSGNTIYF.

This clone was observed a few times. The chain joins TRBV7-9 to TRBJ1-2; D is perhaps TRBD1 (6 bases). The CDR3 spans 11 residues. Germline CDR1 SEHNR, CDR2 FQNEAQ (reference sequence). The V end lost 5 bases, the J end lost 7 bases, and 8 bases lay between the germline ends. CDR3 DNA: TGTGCCAGCAGCCCAGGGGTTGGCTACACCTTC. This gives the protein CASSPGVGYTF.